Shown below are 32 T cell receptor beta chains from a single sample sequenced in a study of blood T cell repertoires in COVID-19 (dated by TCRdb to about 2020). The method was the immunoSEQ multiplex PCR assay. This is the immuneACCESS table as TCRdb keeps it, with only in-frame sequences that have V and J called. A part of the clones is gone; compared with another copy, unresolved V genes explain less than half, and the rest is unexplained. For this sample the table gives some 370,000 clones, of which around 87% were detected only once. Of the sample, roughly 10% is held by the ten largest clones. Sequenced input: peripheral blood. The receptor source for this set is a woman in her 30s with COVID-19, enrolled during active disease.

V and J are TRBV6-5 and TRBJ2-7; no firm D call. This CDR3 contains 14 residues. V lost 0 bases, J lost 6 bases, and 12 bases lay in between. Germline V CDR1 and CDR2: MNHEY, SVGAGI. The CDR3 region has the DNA TGTGCCAGCAGTTACTCGTCGTATGTGGCCGAGCAGTACTTC. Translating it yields CASSYSSYVAEQYF.

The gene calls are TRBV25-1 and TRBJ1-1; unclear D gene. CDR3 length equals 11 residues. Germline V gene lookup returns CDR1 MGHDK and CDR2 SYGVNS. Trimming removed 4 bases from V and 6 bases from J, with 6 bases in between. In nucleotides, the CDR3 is TGTGCCAGCAGTGTTTTATCTGAAGCTTTCTTT. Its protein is CASSVLSEAFF.

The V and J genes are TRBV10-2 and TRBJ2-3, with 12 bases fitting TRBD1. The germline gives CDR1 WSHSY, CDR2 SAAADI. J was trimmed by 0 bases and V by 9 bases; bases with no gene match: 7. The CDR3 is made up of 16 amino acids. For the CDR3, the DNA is TGCGCCAGTGGGGACAGGGGGCCTAGTAGCACAGATACGCAGTATTTT. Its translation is CASGDRGPSSTDTQYF.

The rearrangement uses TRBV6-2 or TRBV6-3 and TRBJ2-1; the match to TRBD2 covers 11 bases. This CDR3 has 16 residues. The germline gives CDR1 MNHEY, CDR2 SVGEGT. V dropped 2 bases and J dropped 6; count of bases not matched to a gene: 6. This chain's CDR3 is CASSYRGLAGINEQFF. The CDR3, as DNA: TGTGCCAGCAGTTACCGCGGACTAGCGGGTATCAATGAGCAGTTCTTC.

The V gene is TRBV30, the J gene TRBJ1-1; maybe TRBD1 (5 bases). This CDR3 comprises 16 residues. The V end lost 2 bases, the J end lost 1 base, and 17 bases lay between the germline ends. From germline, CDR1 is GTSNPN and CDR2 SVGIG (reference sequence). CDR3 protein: CAWSPKPGLGNTEAFF. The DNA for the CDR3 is TGTGCCTGGAGTCCCAAGCCGGGACTTGGGAACACTGAAGCTTTCTTT.

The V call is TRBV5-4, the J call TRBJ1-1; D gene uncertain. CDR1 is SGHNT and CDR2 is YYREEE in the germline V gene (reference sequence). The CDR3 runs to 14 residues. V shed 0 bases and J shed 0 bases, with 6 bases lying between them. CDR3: CASSLALMNTEAFF. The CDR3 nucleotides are TGTGCCAGCAGCTTGGCCCTAATGAACACTGAAGCTTTCTTT.

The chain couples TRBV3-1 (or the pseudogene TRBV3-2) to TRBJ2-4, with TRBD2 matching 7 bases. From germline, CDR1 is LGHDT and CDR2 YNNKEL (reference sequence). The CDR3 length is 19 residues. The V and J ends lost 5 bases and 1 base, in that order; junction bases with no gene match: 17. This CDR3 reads CASSAGLPGSLSAKNIQYF. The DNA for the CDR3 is TGTGCCAGCAGCGCGGGACTACCCGGATCTTTGTCGGCCAAAAACATTCAGTACTTC.

CDR3 region: CASRVQDYEQYF. The DNA for the CDR3 is TGTGCCAGCAGGGTACAGGACTACGAGCAGTACTTC. The genes are TRBV28 and TRBJ2-7, with D maybe TRBD1 (5 bases). Trimming stripped 6 bases from V and 3 bases from J, with 9 bases between. Per germline, CDR1 MDHEN and CDR2 SYDVKM. This CDR3 contains 12 residues.

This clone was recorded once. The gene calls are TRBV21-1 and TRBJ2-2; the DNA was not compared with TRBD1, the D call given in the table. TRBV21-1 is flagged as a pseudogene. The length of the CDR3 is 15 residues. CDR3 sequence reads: CASLDTTSNTGELFF. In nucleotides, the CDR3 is TGTGCCAGCCTGGACACGACATCGAACACCGGGGAGCTGTTTTTT.

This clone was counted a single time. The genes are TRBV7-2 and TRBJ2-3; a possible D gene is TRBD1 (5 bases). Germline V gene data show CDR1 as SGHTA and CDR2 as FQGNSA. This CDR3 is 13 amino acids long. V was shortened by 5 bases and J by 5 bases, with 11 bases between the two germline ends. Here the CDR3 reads CASSPQGGDTQYF. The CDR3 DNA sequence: TGTGCCAGCAGCCCCCAGGGTGGAGATACGCAGTATTTT.

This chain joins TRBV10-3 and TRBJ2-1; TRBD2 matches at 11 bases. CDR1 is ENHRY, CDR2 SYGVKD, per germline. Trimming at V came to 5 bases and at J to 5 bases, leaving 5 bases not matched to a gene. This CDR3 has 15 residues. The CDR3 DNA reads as TGTGCCATCAGTTCCCTAGCGGGAGGACACAATGAGCAGTTCTTC. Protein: CAISSLAGGHNEQFF.

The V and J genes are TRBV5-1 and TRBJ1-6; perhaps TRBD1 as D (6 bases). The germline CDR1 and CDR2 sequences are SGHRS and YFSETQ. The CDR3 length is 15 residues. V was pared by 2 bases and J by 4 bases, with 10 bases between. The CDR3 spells CASSLETGYNSPLHF. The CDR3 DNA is TGCGCCAGCAGCTTAGAGACAGGTTATAATTCACCCCTCCACTTT.

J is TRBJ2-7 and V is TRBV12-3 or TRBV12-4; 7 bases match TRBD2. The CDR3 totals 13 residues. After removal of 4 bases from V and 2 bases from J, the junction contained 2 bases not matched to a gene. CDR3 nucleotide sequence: TGTGCCAGCAGTTCCGGGGGGACCTACGAGCAGTACTTC. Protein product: CASSSGGTYEQYF.

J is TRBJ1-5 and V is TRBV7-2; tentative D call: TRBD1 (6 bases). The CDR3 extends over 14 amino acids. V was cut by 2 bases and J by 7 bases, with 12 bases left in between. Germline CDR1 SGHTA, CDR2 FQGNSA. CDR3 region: CASSLQGGGQPQHF. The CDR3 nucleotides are TGTGCCAGCAGCTTACAGGGTGGGGGCCAGCCCCAGCATTTT.

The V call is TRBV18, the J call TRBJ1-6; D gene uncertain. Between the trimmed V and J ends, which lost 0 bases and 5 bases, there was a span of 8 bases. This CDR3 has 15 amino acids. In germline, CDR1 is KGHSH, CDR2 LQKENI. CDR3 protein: CASSPPAGNNSPLHF. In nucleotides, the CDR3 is TGTGCCAGCTCACCACCGGCGGGAAATAATTCACCCCTCCACTTT.

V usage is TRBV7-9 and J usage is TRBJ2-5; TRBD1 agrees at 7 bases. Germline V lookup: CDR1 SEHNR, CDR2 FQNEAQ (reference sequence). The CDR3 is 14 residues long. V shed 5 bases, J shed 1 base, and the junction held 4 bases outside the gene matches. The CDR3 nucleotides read TGTGCCAGCAGCATATGGGACAGCCAAGAGACCCAGTACTTC. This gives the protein CASSIWDSQETQYF.

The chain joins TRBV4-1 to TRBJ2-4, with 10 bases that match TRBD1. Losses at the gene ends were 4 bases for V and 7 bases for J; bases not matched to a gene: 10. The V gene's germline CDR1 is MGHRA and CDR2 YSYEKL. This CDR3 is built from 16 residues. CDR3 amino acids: CASSPITGQGGNIQYF. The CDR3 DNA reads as TGCGCCAGCAGCCCTATCACTGGACAGGGGGGGAACATTCAGTACTTC.

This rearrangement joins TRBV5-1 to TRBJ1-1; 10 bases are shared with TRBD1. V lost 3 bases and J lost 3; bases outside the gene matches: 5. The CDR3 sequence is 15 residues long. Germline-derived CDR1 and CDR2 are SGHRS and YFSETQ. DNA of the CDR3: TGCGCCAGCAGCTCCGCCGGGACAGGGGACACTGAAGCTTTCTTT. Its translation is CASSSAGTGDTEAFF.

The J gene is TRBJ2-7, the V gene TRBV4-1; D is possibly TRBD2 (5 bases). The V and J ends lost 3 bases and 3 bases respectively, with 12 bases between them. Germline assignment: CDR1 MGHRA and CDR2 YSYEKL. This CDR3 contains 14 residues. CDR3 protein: CASSQFLGDYEQYF. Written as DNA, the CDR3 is TGCGCCAGCAGCCAGTTTCTCGGGGACTACGAGCAGTACTTC.

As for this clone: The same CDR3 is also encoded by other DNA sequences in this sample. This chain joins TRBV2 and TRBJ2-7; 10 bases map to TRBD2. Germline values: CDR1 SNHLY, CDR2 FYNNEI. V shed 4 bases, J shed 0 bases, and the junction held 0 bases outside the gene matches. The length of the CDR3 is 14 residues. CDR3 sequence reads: CASSGLAGSYEQYF. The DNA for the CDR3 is TGTGCCAGCAGTGGACTAGCGGGCTCCTACGAGCAGTACTTC. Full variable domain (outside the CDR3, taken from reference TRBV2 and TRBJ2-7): EPEVTQTPSHQVTQMGQEVILRCVPISNHLYFYWYRQILGQKVEFLVSFYNNEISEKSEIFDDQFSVERPDGSNFTLKIRSTKLEDSAMYFCASSGLAGSYEQYFGPGTRLTVT.

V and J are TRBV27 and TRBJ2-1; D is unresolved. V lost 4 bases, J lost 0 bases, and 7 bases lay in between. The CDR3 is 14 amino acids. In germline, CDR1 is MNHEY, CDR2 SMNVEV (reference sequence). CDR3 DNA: TGTGCCAGCAGTTCCCTAAGCTCCTACAATGAGCAGTTCTTC. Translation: CASSSLSSYNEQFF.

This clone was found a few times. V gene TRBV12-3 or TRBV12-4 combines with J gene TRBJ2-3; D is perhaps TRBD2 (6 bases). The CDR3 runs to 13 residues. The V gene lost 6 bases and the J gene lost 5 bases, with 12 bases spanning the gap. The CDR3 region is CASSTGAGDTQYF. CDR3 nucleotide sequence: TGTGCCAGCAGCACGGGAGCGGGAGATACGCAGTATTTT.

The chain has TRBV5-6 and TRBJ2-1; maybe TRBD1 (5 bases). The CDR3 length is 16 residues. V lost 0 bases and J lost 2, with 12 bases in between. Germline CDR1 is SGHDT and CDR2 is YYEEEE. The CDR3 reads CASSLEGQGTYNEQFF. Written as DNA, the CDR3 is TGTGCCAGCAGCTTGGAAGGGCAGGGCACCTACAATGAGCAGTTCTTC.

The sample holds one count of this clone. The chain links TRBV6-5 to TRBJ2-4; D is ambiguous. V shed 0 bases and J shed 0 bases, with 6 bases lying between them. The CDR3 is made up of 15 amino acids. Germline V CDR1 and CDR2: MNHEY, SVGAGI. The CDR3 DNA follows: TGTGCCAGCAGTTACTCCGGTCTAGCCAAAAACATTCAGTACTTC. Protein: CASSYSGLAKNIQYF.

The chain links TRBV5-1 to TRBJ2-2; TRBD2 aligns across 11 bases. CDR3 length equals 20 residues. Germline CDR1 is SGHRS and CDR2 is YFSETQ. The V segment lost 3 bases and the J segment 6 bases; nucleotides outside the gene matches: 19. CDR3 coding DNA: TGCGCCAGCAGCTCCCAGGGGTCCCCTATAACTAGCGGGAGAGCCGGGGAGCTGTTTTTT. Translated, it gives CASSSQGSPITSGRAGELFF.

Written as DNA, the CDR3 is TGCAGCGCCGAGGAGGGGAAGCAGTTCTTC. Translated, it gives CSAEEGKQFF. The chain joins TRBV29-1 to TRBJ2-1; TRBD2 might be the D (6 bases). Germline V gene lookup returns CDR1 SQVTM and CDR2 ANQGSEA. V lost 7 bases to trimming and J lost 11 bases, with 12 bases between them. The CDR3 consists of 10 residues.

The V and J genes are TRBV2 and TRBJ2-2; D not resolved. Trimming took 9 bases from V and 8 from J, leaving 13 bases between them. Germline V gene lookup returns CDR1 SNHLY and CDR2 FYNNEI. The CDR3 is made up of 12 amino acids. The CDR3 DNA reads TGTGCCAGGTCCGACTTATTGGGGGAGCTGTTTTTT. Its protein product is CARSDLLGELFF.

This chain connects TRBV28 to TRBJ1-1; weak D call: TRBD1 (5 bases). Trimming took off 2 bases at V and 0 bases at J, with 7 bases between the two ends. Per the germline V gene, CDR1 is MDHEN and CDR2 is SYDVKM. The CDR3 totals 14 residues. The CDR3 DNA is TGTGCCAGCAGTTTAACAGGAATGAACACTGAAGCTTTCTTT. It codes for CASSLTGMNTEAFF.

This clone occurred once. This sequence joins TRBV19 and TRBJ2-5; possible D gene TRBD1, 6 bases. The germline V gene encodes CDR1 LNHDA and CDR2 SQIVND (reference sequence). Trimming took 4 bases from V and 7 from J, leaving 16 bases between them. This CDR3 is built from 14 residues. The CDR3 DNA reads TGTGCCAGTAGTACCGGGACACAATTCGGGACCCAGTACTTC. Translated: CASSTGTQFGTQYF.

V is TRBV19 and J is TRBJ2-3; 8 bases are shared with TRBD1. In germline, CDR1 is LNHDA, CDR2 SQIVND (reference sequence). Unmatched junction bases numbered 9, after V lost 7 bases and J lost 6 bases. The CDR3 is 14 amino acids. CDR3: CASKAGGLVDTQYF. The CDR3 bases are TGTGCCAGTAAGGCAGGGGGCCTCGTGGATACGCAGTATTTT.

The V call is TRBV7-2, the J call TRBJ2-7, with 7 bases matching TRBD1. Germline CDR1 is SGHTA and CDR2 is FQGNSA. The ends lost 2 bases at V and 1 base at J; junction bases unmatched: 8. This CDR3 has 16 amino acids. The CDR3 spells CASSLSGSGQSYEQYF. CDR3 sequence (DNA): TGTGCCAGCAGCTTATCCGGGTCGGGACAGTCCTACGAGCAGTACTTC.

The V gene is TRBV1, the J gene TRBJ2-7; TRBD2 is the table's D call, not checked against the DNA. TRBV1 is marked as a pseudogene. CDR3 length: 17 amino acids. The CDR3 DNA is TGCACCAGCAGCCAAGATTGGGAGGGAGGGGGAACCTACGAGCAGTACTTC. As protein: CTSSQDWEGGGTYEQYF.